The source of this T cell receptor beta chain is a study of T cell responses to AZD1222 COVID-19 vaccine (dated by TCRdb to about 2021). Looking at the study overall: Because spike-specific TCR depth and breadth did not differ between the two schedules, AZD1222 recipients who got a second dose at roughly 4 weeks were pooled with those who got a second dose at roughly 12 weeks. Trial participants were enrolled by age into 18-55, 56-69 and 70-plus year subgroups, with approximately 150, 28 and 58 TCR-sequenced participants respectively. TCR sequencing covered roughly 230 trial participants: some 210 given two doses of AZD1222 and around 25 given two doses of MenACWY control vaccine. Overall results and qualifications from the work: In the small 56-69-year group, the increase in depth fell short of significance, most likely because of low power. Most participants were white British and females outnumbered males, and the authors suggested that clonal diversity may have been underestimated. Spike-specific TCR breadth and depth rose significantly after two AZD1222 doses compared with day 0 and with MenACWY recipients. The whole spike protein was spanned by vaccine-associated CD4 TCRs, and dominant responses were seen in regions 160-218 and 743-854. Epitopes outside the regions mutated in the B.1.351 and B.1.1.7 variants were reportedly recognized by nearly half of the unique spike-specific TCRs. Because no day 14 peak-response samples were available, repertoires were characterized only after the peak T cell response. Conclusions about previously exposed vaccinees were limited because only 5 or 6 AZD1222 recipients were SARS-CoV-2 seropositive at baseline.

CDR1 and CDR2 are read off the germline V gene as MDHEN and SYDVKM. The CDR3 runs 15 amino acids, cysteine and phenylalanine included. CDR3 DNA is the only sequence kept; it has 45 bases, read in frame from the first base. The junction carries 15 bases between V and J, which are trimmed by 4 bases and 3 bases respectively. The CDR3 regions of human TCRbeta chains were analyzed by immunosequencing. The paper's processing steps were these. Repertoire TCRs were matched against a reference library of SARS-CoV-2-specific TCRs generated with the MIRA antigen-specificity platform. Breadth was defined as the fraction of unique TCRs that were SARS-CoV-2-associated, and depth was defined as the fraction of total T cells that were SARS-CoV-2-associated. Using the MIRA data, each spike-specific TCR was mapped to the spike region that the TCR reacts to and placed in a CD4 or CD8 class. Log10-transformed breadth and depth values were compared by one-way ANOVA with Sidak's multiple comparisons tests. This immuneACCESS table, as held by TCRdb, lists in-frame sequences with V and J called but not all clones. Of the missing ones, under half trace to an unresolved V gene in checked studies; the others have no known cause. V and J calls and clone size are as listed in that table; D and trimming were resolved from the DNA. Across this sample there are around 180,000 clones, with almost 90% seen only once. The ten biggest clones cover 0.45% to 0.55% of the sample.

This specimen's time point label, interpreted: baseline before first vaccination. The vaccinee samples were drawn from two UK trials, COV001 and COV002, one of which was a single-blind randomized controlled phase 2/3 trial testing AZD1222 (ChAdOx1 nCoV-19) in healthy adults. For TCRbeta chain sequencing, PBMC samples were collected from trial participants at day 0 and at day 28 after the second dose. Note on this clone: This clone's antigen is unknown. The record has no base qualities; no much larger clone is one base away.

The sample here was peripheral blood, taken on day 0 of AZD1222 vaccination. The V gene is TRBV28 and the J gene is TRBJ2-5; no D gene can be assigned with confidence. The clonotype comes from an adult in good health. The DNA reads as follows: TGTGCCAGCAGTTCCGATAGAAAGCCGGAAGAGACCCAGTACTTC. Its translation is CASSSDRKPEETQYF.